The entry below describes one T cell receptor (beta chain). This clone was counted only a few times. The target of this receptor is not known. Base-call qualities are not available, and no considerably larger clone is one nucleotide away. Genomic DNA was isolated using the Qiagen DNeasy kit from unsorted PBMCs as well as from negatively selected CD4+ and CD8+ fractions. TCR beta CDR3 regions were amplified by immunoSEQ multiplex PCR using primers annealing to V and J segments. A synthetic immune receptor repertoire was used to minimize amplification bias, and any remaining bias was removed computationally after sequencing. The study's own analysis went as follows. Custom Python scripts were used to quantify repertoire diversity as the Shannon entropy index. Unsorted, CD4+ and CD8+ repertoires were examined separately, except in combined analyses, for which CD4+ and CD8+ sequences were merged in silico. A clone was considered expanded if an increase in frequency of at least 2-fold after treatment relative to C1D1 was found, and a pseudocount of 0.5 was applied to clones undetected at baseline. Singleton clones were defined as clones with 0 or 1 copy at C1D1, and non-singleton clones were defined as clones with 2 or more copies. Clones expanded in unsorted samples were annotated as CD4+, CD8+ or unknown by matching protein sequences in sorted samples from the same patient. Wilcoxon tests were applied to paired samples to test diversity changes from C1D1 to C4D1. The table comes from immuneACCESS by way of TCRdb, which keeps in-frame sequences with V and J called. Part of the clones is missing from these tables; in studies checked, under half for an unresolved V gene and the rest for unknown reasons. The D gene and trimming were derived from the DNA, and the V and J assignments and clone size from that table. The sample yields about 20,000 clones; about four fifths were counted once. The ten largest clones take up about 5.9% of the sample.

Trimming removed 6 bases from V and 0 bases from J, leaving 10 bases between the germline ends. Its CDR3 holds 14 amino acids, cysteine through phenylalanine. Here the CDR3 DNA is all that survives: 42 bases in frame from base 1. CDR1 is given as MDHEN and CDR2 as SYDVKM, both from the germline V gene. Per the publication, the time point label means: cycle 1 day 1 (C1D1), immediately before nivolumab initiation. All trial patients had relapsed after autologous stem cell transplantation, with cohorts A, B and C differing in prior brentuximab vedotin exposure. The trial cohort was composed of about 58 patients with relapsed/refractory classical Hodgkin lymphoma, for whom complete response, partial response or progressive disease was recorded as best overall response. Single-agent nivolumab was administered to trial patients in the multi-cohort phase II CheckMate 205 trial. Best overall response was determined by an independent review committee according to the 2007 International Working Group response criteria. PBMCs from the trial were collected at three points: immediately before nivolumab initiation (C1D1), and during therapy at cycle 2 day 1 and cycle 4 day 1. After peripheral blood was drawn into 8 mL Vacutainer Cell Preparation Tubes, PBMCs were isolated by centrifugation and then cryopreserved.

These data are taken from a study of PD-1 blockade in classical Hodgkin lymphoma (dated by TCRdb to the early 2020s). Background on the whole study: Nivolumab dosing was 3 mg/kg intravenously every 2 weeks, continuing until either disease progression or unacceptable toxicity. The study used TCR beta sequencing and CyTOF to define a peripheral blood immune signature of response to PD-1 blockade in classical Hodgkin lymphoma.

Overall study outcomes, separate from this receptor: By C4D1, a significant rise was seen in CD4+ TCR diversity but not in CD8+ TCR diversity (p=0.0027 vs p=0.16), and the rise was most apparent among complete responders (p=0.02). Only a single clinical trial cohort was studied, and what caused the repertoire differences, possibly disease activity or prior therapy, remained undefined. Trial patients with a complete response had baseline diversity similar to that of newly diagnosed patients, while partial responders and progressors had significantly lower diversity. Baseline TCR diversity was reported as lower in newly diagnosed patients than in healthy donors, and lower still in relapsed/refractory patients. Lower diversity was seen in patients whose nivolumab began less than 1 year after ASCT, and these patients were left out of later analyses so that immune reconstitution would not confound the results.

The source of this sequence is a human donor with classical Hodgkin lymphoma. The sequence joins TRBV28 to TRBJ2-3; TRBD2 is a possible D gene, resting on 6 matching bases. The starting material was peripheral blood mononuclear cells (PBMCs), obtained at baseline. The base sequence is TGTGCCAGCAGGGGGGGAACTAGCACAGATACGCAGTATTTT. The encoded protein is CASRGGTSTDTQYF.